This T cell receptor (beta chain) was found in a study of identical twins. General study points: Conclusions leaned on cross-sectional statistical analysis and did not track the same donors over time. Sequences that were out-of-frame, alpha and twin-shared displayed an excess of low generation probability. Fewer insertions were carried by abundant cord blood beta clonotypes, but none was seen in memory repertoires.

TCRdb re-called the 5' RACE reads through MiXCR, storing one row per CDR3 protein. Of 500,000 or so distinct CDR3 sequences in the sample, roughly 13% were seen once. About this clonotype itself: Its cognate antigen is unknown.

This CDR3 has 13 amino acids. Germline V gene lookup returns CDR1 SGHTA and CDR2 FQGTGA. The V gene lost 5 bases and the J gene lost 4 bases, with 9 bases spanning the gap. This sample was shared with a second study, whose subject was yellow fever vaccine responses in identical twins.

V usage is TRBV7-3 and J usage is TRBJ2-1, with D possibly matching TRBD1 (5 bases). Sequenced: CD4+ T cells sorted from blood. The receptor comes from a woman aged 18 to 35 in good health. The CDR3 sequence: CASSIQEYNEQFF. CDR3 sequence (DNA): TGTGCCAGCAGCATACAGGAGTACAATGAGCAGTTCTTC. Full variable domain (rest looked up from reference TRBV7-3 and TRBJ2-1): GAGVSQTPSNKVTEKGKYVELRCDPISGHTALYWYRQSLGQGPEFLIYFQGTGAADDSGLPNDRFFAVRPEGSVSTLKIQRTERGDSAVYLCASSIQEYNEQFFGPGTRLTVL.